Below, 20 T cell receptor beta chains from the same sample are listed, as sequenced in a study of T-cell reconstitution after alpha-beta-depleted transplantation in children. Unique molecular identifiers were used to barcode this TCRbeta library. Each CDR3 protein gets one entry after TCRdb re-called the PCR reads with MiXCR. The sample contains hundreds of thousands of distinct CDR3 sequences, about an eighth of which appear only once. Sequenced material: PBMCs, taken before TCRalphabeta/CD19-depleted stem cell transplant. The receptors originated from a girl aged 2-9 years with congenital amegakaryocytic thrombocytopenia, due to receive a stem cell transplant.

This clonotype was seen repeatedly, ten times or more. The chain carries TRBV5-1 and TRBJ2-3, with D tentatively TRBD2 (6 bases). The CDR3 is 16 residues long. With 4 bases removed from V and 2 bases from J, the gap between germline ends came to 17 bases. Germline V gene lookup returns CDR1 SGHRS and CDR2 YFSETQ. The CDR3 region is CASSPQLGGITDTQYF. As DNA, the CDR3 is TGCGCCAGCAGCCCTCAACTGGGAGGAATCACAGATACGCAGTATTTT. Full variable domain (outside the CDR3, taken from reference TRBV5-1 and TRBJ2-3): KAGVTQTPRYLIKTRGQQVTLSCSPISGHRSVSWYQQTPGQGLQFLFEYFSETQRNKGNFPGRFSGRQFSNSRSEMNVSTLELGDSALYLCASSPQLGGITDTQYFGPGTRLTVL.

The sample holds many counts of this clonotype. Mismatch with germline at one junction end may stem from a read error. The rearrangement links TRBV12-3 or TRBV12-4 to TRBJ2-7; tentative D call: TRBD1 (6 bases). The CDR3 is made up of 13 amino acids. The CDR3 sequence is CASSLGTPYEQYF. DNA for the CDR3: TGCGCCAGCAGCCTCGGGACACCCTACGAGCAGTACTTC.

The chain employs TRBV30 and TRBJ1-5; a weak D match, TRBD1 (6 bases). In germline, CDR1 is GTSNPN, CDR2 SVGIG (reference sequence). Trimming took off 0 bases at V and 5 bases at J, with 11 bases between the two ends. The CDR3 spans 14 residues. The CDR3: CAWSVDRYHQPQHF. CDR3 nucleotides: TGTGCCTGGAGTGTAGACAGGTACCATCAGCCCCAGCATTTT.

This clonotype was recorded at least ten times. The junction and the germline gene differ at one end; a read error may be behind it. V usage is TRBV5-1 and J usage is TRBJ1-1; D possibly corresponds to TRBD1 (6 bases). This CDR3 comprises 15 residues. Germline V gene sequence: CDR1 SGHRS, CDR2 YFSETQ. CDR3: CAGRLDPGANTEAFF. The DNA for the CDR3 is TGCGCCGGCAGACTCGACCCAGGGGCGAACACTGAAGCTTTCTTT.

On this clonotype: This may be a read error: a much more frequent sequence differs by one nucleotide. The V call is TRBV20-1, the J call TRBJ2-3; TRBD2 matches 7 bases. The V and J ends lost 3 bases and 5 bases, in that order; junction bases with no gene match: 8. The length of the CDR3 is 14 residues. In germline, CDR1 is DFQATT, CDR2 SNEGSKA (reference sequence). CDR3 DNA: TGCAGTGCTAGGACCGGGGAGGGGATAGATACGCAGTATTTT. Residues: CSARTGEGIDTQYF.

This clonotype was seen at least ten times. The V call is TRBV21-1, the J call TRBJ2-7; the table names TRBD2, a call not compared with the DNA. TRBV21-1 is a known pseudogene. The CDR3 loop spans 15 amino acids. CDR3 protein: CASSVRVSGIYEQYF. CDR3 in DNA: TGTGCCAGCAGCGTCCGGGTCAGCGGCATCTACGAGCAGTACTTC.

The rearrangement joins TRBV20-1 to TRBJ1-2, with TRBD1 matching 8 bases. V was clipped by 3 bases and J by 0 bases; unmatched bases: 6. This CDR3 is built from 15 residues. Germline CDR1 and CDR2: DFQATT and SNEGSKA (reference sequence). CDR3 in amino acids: CSASTGGKANYGYTF. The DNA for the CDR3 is TGCAGTGCTAGTACAGGGGGGAAAGCTAACTATGGCTACACCTTC.

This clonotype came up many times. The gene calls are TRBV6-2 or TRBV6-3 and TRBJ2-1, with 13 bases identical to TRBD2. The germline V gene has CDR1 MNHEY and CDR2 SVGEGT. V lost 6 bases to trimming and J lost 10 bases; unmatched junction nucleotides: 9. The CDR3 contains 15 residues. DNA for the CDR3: TGTGCCAGCAGGACCGGACTAGCGGGAGTGGGGGAGCAGTTCTTC. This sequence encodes CASRTGLAGVGEQFF.

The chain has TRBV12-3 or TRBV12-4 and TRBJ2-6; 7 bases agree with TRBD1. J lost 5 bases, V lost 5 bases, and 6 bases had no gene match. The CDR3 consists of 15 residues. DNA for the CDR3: TGTGCCAGCAGTAGACCAGGGGGTCGGGCCAACGTCCTGACTTTC. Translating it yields CASSRPGGRANVLTF.

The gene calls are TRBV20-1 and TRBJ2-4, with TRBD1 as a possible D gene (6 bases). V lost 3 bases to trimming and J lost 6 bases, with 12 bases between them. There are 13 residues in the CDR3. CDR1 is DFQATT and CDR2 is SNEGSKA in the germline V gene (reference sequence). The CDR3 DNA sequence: TGCAGTGCTAGTCTAGGGGGACGAAACATTCAGTACTTC. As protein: CSASLGGRNIQYF.

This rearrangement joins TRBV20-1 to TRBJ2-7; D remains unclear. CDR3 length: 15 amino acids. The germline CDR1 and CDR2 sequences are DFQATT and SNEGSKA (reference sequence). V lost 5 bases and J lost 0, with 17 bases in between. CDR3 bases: TGCAGTGCTTCCGCCACTGAGAGGAGCTCCTACGAGCAGTACTTC. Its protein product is CSASATERSSYEQYF.

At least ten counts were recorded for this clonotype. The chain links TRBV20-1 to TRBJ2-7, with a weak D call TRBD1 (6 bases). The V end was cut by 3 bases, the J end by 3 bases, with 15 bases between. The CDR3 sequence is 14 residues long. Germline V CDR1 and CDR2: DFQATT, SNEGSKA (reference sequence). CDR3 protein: CSASSPETGYEQYF. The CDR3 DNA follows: TGCAGTGCTAGTAGTCCCGAGACAGGCTACGAGCAGTACTTC.

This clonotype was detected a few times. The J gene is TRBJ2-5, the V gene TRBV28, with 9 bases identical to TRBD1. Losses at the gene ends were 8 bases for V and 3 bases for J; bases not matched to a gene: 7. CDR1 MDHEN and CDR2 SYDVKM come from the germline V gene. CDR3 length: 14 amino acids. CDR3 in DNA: TGTGCCAGCGGACAGGGGCCACCCGAAGAGACCCAGTACTTC. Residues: CASGQGPPEETQYF.

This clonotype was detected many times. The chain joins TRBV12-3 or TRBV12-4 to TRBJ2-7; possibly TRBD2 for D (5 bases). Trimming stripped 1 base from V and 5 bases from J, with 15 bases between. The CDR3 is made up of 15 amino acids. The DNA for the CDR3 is TGTGCCAGCAGTTTAGTCGGGGTTGGGAGAAACGAGCAGTACTTC. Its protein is CASSLVGVGRNEQYF.

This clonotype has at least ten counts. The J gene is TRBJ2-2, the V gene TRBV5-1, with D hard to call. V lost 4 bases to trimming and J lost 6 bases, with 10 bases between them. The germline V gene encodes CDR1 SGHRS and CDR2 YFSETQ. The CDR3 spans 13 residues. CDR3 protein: CASSALGAGELFF. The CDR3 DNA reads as TGCGCCAGCAGCGCCCTAGGTGCCGGGGAGCTGTTTTTT.

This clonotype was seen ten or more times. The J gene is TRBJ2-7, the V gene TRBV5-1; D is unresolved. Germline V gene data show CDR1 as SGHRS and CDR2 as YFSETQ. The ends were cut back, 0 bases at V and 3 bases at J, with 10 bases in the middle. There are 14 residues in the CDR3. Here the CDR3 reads CASSLGLGVYEQYF. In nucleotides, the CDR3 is TGCGCCAGCAGCTTGGGACTTGGGGTCTACGAGCAGTACTTC.

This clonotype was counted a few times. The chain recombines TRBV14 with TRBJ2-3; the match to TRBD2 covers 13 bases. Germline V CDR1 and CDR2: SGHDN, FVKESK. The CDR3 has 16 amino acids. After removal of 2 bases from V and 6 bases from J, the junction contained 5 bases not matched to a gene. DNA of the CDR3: TGTGCCAGCAGCCAATGGAGACTAGCGGGAGGCGATACGCAGTATTTT. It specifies CASSQWRLAGGDTQYF.

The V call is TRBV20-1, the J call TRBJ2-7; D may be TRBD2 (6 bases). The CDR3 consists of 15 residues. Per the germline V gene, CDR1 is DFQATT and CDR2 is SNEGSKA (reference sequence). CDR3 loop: CSCGKDWGSSYEQYF. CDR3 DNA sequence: TGCAGCTGCGGGAAGGATTGGGGGAGCTCCTACGAGCAGTACTTC.

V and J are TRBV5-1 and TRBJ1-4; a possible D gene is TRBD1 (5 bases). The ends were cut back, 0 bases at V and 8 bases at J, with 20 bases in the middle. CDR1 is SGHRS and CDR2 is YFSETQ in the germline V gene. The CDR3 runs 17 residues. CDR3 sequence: CASSLVGVGPSKEKLFF. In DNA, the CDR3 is TGCGCCAGCAGCTTGGTAGGGGTGGGCCCATCGAAGGAAAAACTGTTTTTT.

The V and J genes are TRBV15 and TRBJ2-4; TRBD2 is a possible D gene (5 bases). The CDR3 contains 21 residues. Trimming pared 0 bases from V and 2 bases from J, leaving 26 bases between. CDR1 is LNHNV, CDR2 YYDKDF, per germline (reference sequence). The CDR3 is CATSRESGVAFRTGTKNIQYF. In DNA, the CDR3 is TGTGCCACCAGCAGAGAGTCTGGGGTGGCGTTTCGGACCGGGACCAAAAACATTCAGTACTTC.